Shown below are 15 T cell receptor beta chains from a single sample sequenced in a study of cytomegalovirus exposure and HLA in healthy donors. The primer mix had 60 Vbeta and 13 Jbeta primers. Some clones are missing from TCRdb's copy, which holds only in-frame ones; the method was immunoSEQ multiplex PCR. The profile shows about 92,000 clones, around four fifths of them singletons. The material sequenced was PBMCs. The receptor set was obtained from a woman aged 18-30 years in good health and CMV-seropositive.

This chain connects TRBV19 to TRBJ1-3; TRBD1 is a possible D gene (6 bases). The germline gives CDR1 LNHDA, CDR2 SQIVND (reference sequence). The CDR3 is made up of 15 amino acids. Trimming took off 3 bases at V and 2 bases at J, with 11 bases between the two ends. The CDR3 DNA reads TGTGCCAGTAGTATGGTGGGGGCTCCTGGAAACACCATATATTTT. Its translation is CASSMVGAPGNTIYF.

The chain couples TRBV5-5 to TRBJ1-1, with 10 bases matching TRBD1. The CDR3 length is 13 residues. Germline assignment: CDR1 SGHKS and CDR2 YYEKEE (reference sequence). Unmatched junction bases numbered 1, after V lost 4 bases and J lost 4 bases. The chain's CDR3 is CASSGTGATEAFF. CDR3 DNA sequence: TGTGCCAGCAGCGGGACAGGGGCCACTGAAGCTTTCTTT.

The V gene is TRBV6-5, the J gene TRBJ2-2, with 8 nucleotides matching TRBD2. J lost 4 bases, V lost 5 bases, and 6 bases had no gene match. Germline loops: CDR1 MNHEY, CDR2 SVGAGI. This CDR3 spans 15 amino acids. CDR3 protein: CASSRDGGGTGELFF. CDR3 in DNA: TGTGCCAGCAGTAGAGACGGGGGGGGCACCGGGGAGCTGTTTTTT.

This sequence joins TRBV11-2 and TRBJ1-2; D is perhaps TRBD1 (5 bases). V shed 5 bases and J shed 4 bases, with 17 bases lying between them. This CDR3 spans 15 amino acids. Germline V gene sequence: CDR1 SGHAT, CDR2 FQNNGV. CDR3 protein: CASSPGGGSFYGYTF. The CDR3 DNA reads as TGTGCCAGCAGCCCCGGGGGAGGATCTTTCTATGGCTACACCTTC. The full variable domain, rest sourced from reference TRBV11-2 and TRBJ1-2, is EAGVAQSPRYKIIEKRQSVAFWCNPISGHATLYWYQQILGQGPKLLIQFQNNGVVDDSQLPKDRFSAERLKGVDSTLKIQPAKLEDSAVYLCASSPGGGSFYGYTFGSGTRLTVV.

Concerning this clone: At one end the junction does not follow the germline gene, possibly because of a read error. The rearrangement uses TRBV30 and TRBJ2-7, with D possibly matching TRBD2 (7 bases). Germline values: CDR1 GTSNPN, CDR2 SVGIG (reference sequence). The CDR3 is 17 residues long. CDR3: CAGRGGSLADLAYEQYF. The CDR3 coding sequence is TGTGCCGGGAGGGGGGGATCCCTAGCGGATCTAGCCTACGAGCAGTACTTC.

This clone appeared once. The chain links TRBV9 to TRBJ2-5; perhaps TRBD2 as D (6 bases). CDR1 is SGDLS, CDR2 YYNGEE, per germline. Trimming took 0 bases from V and 0 from J, leaving 12 bases between them. CDR3 length equals 16 residues. Here the CDR3 reads CASSVAGGKYQETQYF. In DNA form, the CDR3 reads TGTGCCAGCAGCGTAGCCGGCGGGAAGTACCAAGAGACCCAGTACTTC. The full variable domain, with the rest looked up from reference TRBV9 and TRBJ2-5, is DSGVTQTPKHLITATGQRVTLRCSPRSGDLSVYWYQQSLDQGLQFLIQYYNGEERAKGNILERFSAQQFPDLHSELNLSSLELGDSALYFCASSVAGGKYQETQYFGPGTRLLVL.

The chain employs TRBV7-9 and TRBJ2-2; maybe TRBD2 (5 bases). Germline assignment: CDR1 SEHNR and CDR2 FQNEAQ (reference sequence). V dropped 0 bases and J dropped 0 bases, with 5 bases sitting between them. CDR3 length: 15 amino acids. The CDR3 bases are TGTGCCAGCAGCTTAGCCGGGACGAACACCGGGGAGCTGTTTTTT. The encoded protein is CASSLAGTNTGELFF. The variable domain in full, completed from reference TRBV7-9 and TRBJ2-2, reads DTGVSQNPRHKITKRGQNVTFRCDPISEHNRLYWYRQTLGQGPEFLTYFQNEAQLEKSRLLSDRFSAERPKGSFSTLEIQRTEQGDSAMYLCASSLAGTNTGELFFGEGSRLTVL.

J is TRBJ2-7 and V is TRBV11-2; no clear D. Germline V gene sequence: CDR1 SGHAT, CDR2 FQNNGV. The CDR3 length is 14 residues. With 1 base removed from V and 0 bases from J, the gap between germline ends came to 7 bases. The CDR3 nucleotides read TGTGCCAGCAGCTTAGTGGTCGGCTCCTACGAGCAGTACTTC. It codes for CASSLVVGSYEQYF.

The table lists this clone with a count of one. V is TRBV5-6 and J is TRBJ1-5, with 8 bases lining up with TRBD1. Germline CDR1 is SGHDT and CDR2 is YYEEEE. Trimming cost V 4 bases and J 6 bases; bases outside gene matches: 6. This CDR3 region has 14 residues. The CDR3 DNA reads TGTGCCAGCAGCGGCGGACAGGGTGGTCAGCCCCAGCATTTT. Translated, it gives CASSGGQGGQPQHF.

This clone was seen only once. The chain couples TRBV6-5 to TRBJ2-2; no clear D gene. V was trimmed by 8 bases and J by 4 bases, leaving 8 bases between them. This CDR3 spans 12 amino acids. Germline CDR1 and CDR2: MNHEY and SVGAGI. The CDR3 here is CASGGSTGELFF. DNA of the CDR3: TGTGCCAGCGGTGGCAGCACCGGGGAGCTGTTTTTT.

A few counts support this clone. This chain joins TRBV6-6 and TRBJ2-2; 8 nucleotides match TRBD2. Germline V lookup: CDR1 MNHNY, CDR2 SVGAGI (reference sequence). V trimming: 7 bases; J trimming: 3 bases; junction bases outside the gene matches: 4. This CDR3 contains 14 residues. CDR3 DNA sequence: TGTGCCAGCACCAGCGGGAGTTACACCGGGGAGCTGTTTTTT. It is translated as CASTSGSYTGELFF.

The V call is TRBV27, the J call TRBJ2-7, with 10 bases fitting TRBD2. The CDR3 is made up of 16 amino acids. The germline V gene encodes CDR1 MNHEY and CDR2 SMNVEV (reference sequence). With V trimmed by 8 bases and J by 3 bases, 13 bases remained unmatched. Written as DNA, the CDR3 is TGTGCCAGCTCTCAGAGGGTTAGCGGGAGGTTCTACGAGCAGTACTTC. Amino acids: CASSQRVSGRFYEQYF.

This clone came up once. This sequence joins TRBV6-1 and TRBJ2-2; weak D call: TRBD2 (5 bases). Germline V gene data show CDR1 as MNHNS and CDR2 as SASEGT. The CDR3 runs to 14 residues. V lost 1 base and J 8 bases, leaving 11 bases between the germline ends. The CDR3, as DNA: TGTGCCAGCAGTGAAGAGAGGGCCCTTGGGGAGCTGTTTTTT. Its translation is CASSEERALGELFF.

The genes are TRBV29-1 and TRBJ2-1; TRBD1 matches 7 bases. Losses at the gene ends were 1 base for V and 1 base for J; bases not matched to a gene: 4. The CDR3 has 15 residues. From germline, CDR1 is SQVTM and CDR2 ANQGSEA. CDR3 residues: CSVEGGQVSYNEQFF. DNA for the CDR3: TGCAGCGTTGAAGGAGGACAGGTGTCCTACAATGAGCAGTTCTTC.

This rearrangement joins TRBV13 to TRBJ2-2; 8 nucleotides line up with TRBD1. Germline loops: CDR1 PRHDT, CDR2 FYEKMQ (reference sequence). CDR3 length: 15 residues. The J segment lost 4 bases and the V segment lost 6 bases, leaving 7 bases of the junction unmatched. CDR3 bases: TGTGCCAGCAGTCCAGACAGGGGCGGCACCGGGGAGCTGTTTTTT. Protein: CASSPDRGGTGELFF.